This T cell receptor (beta chain) originates from a study of T cell responses to AZD1222 COVID-19 vaccine. Study conclusions and caveats: Spike-specific TCR breadth and depth grew following two AZD1222 doses.

Germline CDR1 is SGHAT and CDR2 is FQNNGV. There are 13 residues in the CDR3. With 2 bases removed from V and 3 bases from J, the gap between germline ends came to 7 bases. The method was immunoSEQ multiplex PCR; TCRdb's version includes in-frame clones alone and lacks a portion of them. The table includes some 120,000 clones, more than 80% detected once. The table lists this clone with a few counts. As yet, its antigen is unknown. The sample was peripheral blood, taken on day 0 of AZD1222 vaccination. V is TRBV11-2 and J is TRBJ2-5, with D uncertain. The origin of this receptor is an adult in good health. CDR3 residues: CASSLYQEETQYF. The CDR3, as DNA: TGTGCCAGCAGCTTATATCAGGAAGAGACCCAGTACTTC.